Listed below are T cell receptor beta chains from one sample, sequenced in a study of Graves' ophthalmopathy and Graves' hyperthyroidism. TCRdb re-called the multiplex PCR reads through MiXCR, storing one row per CDR3 protein. The sample records almost 750,000 distinct CDR3 sequences, roughly 40% being singletons. Source material: peripheral blood. The receptors derive from an adult man with Graves' ophthalmopathy. Each CDR3 is given with its conserved first and last residue. The D gene is left open where the match is weak. A row's size may be missing; if present it is once, few, many or a size class.

D: NA
J: TRBJ1-1
V: TRBV5-6
size: NA
DNA: TGTGCCAGCAGCTCGGTACCGGCGAACACTGAAGCTTTCTTT
CDR3: CASSSVPANTEAFF

D: TRBD1
J: TRBJ2-7
V: TRBV10-3
size: NA
DNA: TGTGCCAGCATCATGGGACAGGGTAACTACGAGCAGTACTTC
CDR3: CASIMGQGNYEQYF

D: NA
J: TRBJ1-1
V: TRBV4-3
size: few
DNA: TGCGCCAGCAGCCAAGGGACTACGAGGTTTGAAGCTTTCTTT
CDR3: CASSQGTTRFEAFF

D: NA
J: TRBJ2-7
V: TRBV2
size: NA
DNA: TGTGCCAGCAGTAAATCAGGGGGGTTGTTTAACGAGCAGTACTTC
CDR3: CASSKSGGLFNEQYF

D: TRBD1
J: TRBJ1-1
V: TRBV29-1
size: NA
DNA: TGCAGCGCCGAAAACAGGGGAGTGGCTTTCTTT
CDR3: CSAENRGVAFF

D: NA
J: TRBJ1-5
V: TRBV16
size: many
DNA: TGTGCCAGCAGCCAATCGGGCTTCAATCAGCCCCAGCATTTT
CDR3: CASSQSGFNQPQHF

D: TRBD1
J: TRBJ1-2
V: TRBV7-2
size: once
DNA: TGTGCCAGCAGCGTAGCCGGGACAGGGCTCCGCGTCTATGGCTACACCTTC
CDR3: CASSVAGTGLRVYGYTF

D: TRBD1
J: TRBJ1-1
V: TRBV7-9
size: NA
DNA: TGTGCCAGCAGCTTAGAGACAGGGGGGAACACTGAAGCTTTCTTT
CDR3: CASSLETGGNTEAFF

D: NA
J: TRBJ2-6
V: TRBV25-1
size: NA
DNA: TGTGCCAGCAGTGAAGTGGGCGGGGGGGCCAACGTCCTGACTTTC
CDR3: CASSEVGGGANVLTF

D: TRBD2
J: TRBJ2-7
V: TRBV25-1
size: NA
DNA: TGTGCCAGCAGTTCCGGGACTAGTCTCGACGAGCAGTACTTC
CDR3: CASSSGTSLDEQYF

D: NA
J: TRBJ1-2
V: TRBV7-3
size: many
DNA: TGTGCCAGCAGCTCACGGCCTTTCCCGCCCTCCTCGGACTACACCTTC
CDR3: CASSSRPFPPSSDYTF

D: NA
J: TRBJ1-2
V: TRBV6-1
size: few
DNA: TGTGCCAGCAGCTTCGGACGGGGGGTCCGGGTGGAAGGCTACACCTTC
CDR3: CASSFGRGVRVEGYTF

D: TRBD1
J: TRBJ2-7
V: TRBV12-3/TRBV12-4
size: few
DNA: TGTGCCAGCAGCCCCGACAGGGGGCTGGCCGAGCAGTACTTC
CDR3: CASSPDRGLAEQYF

D: NA
J: TRBJ2-5
V: TRBV25-1
size: many
DNA: TGTGCCAGCAGCTTTGGACAGCAAGAGACCCAGTACTTC
CDR3: CASSFGQQETQYF

D: NA
J: TRBJ1-2
V: TRBV2
size: NA
DNA: TGTGCCAGCAGTGCTCCTCCGGGACGTAGTCACTATGGCTACACCTTC
CDR3: CASSAPPGRSHYGYTF

D: NA
J: TRBJ1-2
V: TRBV29-1
size: NA
DNA: TGCAGCGTTGAGCGGTGGGGTGACTATGGCTACACCTTC
CDR3: CSVERWGDYGYTF

D: NA
J: TRBJ2-7
V: TRBV20-1
size: few
DNA: TGCAGTGCTAGTTCAGGGATGGATTCCTACGAGCAGTACTTC
CDR3: CSASSGMDSYEQYF

D: NA
J: TRBJ2-5
V: TRBV2
size: NA
DNA: TGTGCCAGCAGTGACAGGTCGGAAAGGCCACGGGAGACCCAGTACTTC
CDR3: CASSDRSERPRETQYF

D: NA
J: TRBJ2-7
V: TRBV5-8
size: few
DNA: TGTGCCAGCAGCTTAGGATTCGGGGACGACGAGCAGTACTTC
CDR3: CASSLGFGDDEQYF

D: NA
J: TRBJ1-5
V: TRBV6-2/TRBV6-3
size: NA
DNA: TGTGCCAGCAGTCATTCGAGGACCCCGCTAGGCAGGGGATATGGTCAGCCCCAGCATTTT
CDR3: CASSHSRTPLGRGYGQPQHF

D: NA
J: TRBJ1-5
V: TRBV24-1
size: many
DNA: TGTGCCAGTAGCCCCATAAATCAGCCCCAGCATTTT
CDR3: CASSPINQPQHF

D: TRBD2
J: TRBJ2-6
V: TRBV2
size: NA
DNA: TGTGCCAGCAGTGTCCGACTAGCGGGGCCGAACACCGGGGCCAACGTCCTGACTTTC
CDR3: CASSVRLAGPNTGANVLTF

D: NA
J: TRBJ1-1
V: TRBV18
size: few
DNA: TGTGCCAGCTCACCTCCTGGAGGGTTGAACACTGAAGCTTTCTTT
CDR3: CASSPPGGLNTEAFF

D: NA
J: TRBJ1-5
V: TRBV7-9
size: NA
DNA: TGTGCCAGCAGCTCGACGGAGCAGCCCCAGCATTTT
CDR3: CASSSTEQPQHF

D: NA
J: TRBJ2-2
V: TRBV2
size: few
DNA: TGTGCCAGCAGTGCTGACAGAACTGGCACCGGGGAGCTGTTTTTT
CDR3: CASSADRTGTGELFF

D: NA
J: TRBJ1-1
V: TRBV4-1
size: few
DNA: TGCGCCAGCTTGGGGACCTTTCGAGCTTTCTTT
CDR3: CASLGTFRAFF

D: TRBD1
J: TRBJ2-7
V: TRBV11-1
size: NA
DNA: TGTACCAGCAGCTCCACAGGGGACCCTTCGTACGAGCAGTACTTC
CDR3: CTSSSTGDPSYEQYF

D: NA
J: TRBJ1-2
V: TRBV15
size: once
DNA: TGTGCCACCAGCAGGGACTTCTCTGGAAACACCTTC
CDR3: CATSRDFSGNTF

D: TRBD1
J: TRBJ2-5
V: TRBV10-3
size: NA
DNA: TGTGCCATCAGTGAACAGGGGGCAGTGGGCAATCAGCCCCAGTACTTC
CDR3: CAISEQGAVGNQPQYF

D: NA
J: TRBJ2-5
V: TRBV6-6
size: NA
DNA: TGTGCCGGATACCAAGAGACCCAGTACTTC
CDR3: CAGYQETQYF

D: TRBD2
J: TRBJ2-2
V: TRBV25-1
size: NA
DNA: TGTGCCAGCAGCTCCGAACGACTAGCGGGACACGGGGAGCTGTTTTTT
CDR3: CASSSERLAGHGELFF

D: TRBD2
J: TRBJ2-6
V: TRBV6-5
size: NA
DNA: TGTGCCAGCAGTTACTCGGGGGGGGCTGGGGCCAACGTCCTGACTTTC
CDR3: CASSYSGGAGANVLTF

D: NA
J: TRBJ1-6
V: TRBV10-3
size: many
DNA: TGTGCCACCACACGTGGCGGGGGGGCAGCAAATTCACCCCTCCACTTT
CDR3: CATTRGGGAANSPLHF

D: TRBD1
J: TRBJ1-1
V: TRBV10-3
size: NA
DNA: TGTGCCATCAGTGGCAACACCGGGACAGGGGCCCGTAACACTGAAGCTTTCTTT
CDR3: CAISGNTGTGARNTEAFF

D: NA
J: TRBJ2-7
V: TRBV5-4
size: few
DNA: TGTGCCAGCAGCGAGGGACCCAACAGAGACGAGCAGTACTTC
CDR3: CASSEGPNRDEQYF

D: NA
J: TRBJ1-2
V: TRBV2
size: few
DNA: TGTGCCAGCAGTTTGGGCCGGAGGGGAGGCTACACCTTC
CDR3: CASSLGRRGGYTF

D: TRBD1
J: TRBJ1-2
V: TRBV29-1
size: NA
DNA: TGCAGCGTGGAAGGGACAGCAGGTGGCTACACCTTC
CDR3: CSVEGTAGGYTF

D: NA
J: TRBJ2-7
V: TRBV10-3
size: NA
DNA: TGTGCCATCAGTGAGCCTGGGGACCAGGGGACTCTCTACGAGCAGTACTTC
CDR3: CAISEPGDQGTLYEQYF

D: NA
J: TRBJ2-2
V: TRBV7-9
size: few
DNA: TGTGCCAGCAGCTTAGGTTCCGGCACCGGGGAGCTGTTTTTT
CDR3: CASSLGSGTGELFF

D: NA
J: TRBJ1-2
V: TRBV7-6
size: NA
DNA: TGTGACCAACCGCTATCATACGTCGGCTACACCTTC
CDR3: CDQPLSYVGYTF

D: NA
J: TRBJ1-6
V: TRBV19
size: NA
DNA: TGTGCCAGTAGTTATCAGGGAACCTCACCCCTCCACTTT
CDR3: CASSYQGTSPLHF

D: NA
J: TRBJ1-6
V: TRBV29-1
size: NA
DNA: TGCAGCGTTGAAGTCAGCGATAATTCACCCCTCCACTTT
CDR3: CSVEVSDNSPLHF

D: NA
J: TRBJ1-1
V: TRBV6-6
size: few
DNA: TGTGCCAGCAGTTATGCAGGGCGTAGCACTGAAGCTTTCTTT
CDR3: CASSYAGRSTEAFF

D: NA
J: TRBJ1-4
V: TRBV6-4
size: NA
DNA: TGTGCCAGCAGTTTACTGGGAGGGGTTAATGAAAAACTGTTTTTT
CDR3: CASSLLGGVNEKLFF

D: NA
J: TRBJ2-6
V: TRBV29-1
size: NA
DNA: TGCAGCGTGCAAACAGGGCCTGGGGCCAACGTCCTGACTTTC
CDR3: CSVQTGPGANVLTF

D: NA
J: TRBJ2-2
V: TRBV20-1
size: NA
DNA: TGCAGTGCTACAGGCCACAGGGATACCGGGGAGCTGTTTTTT
CDR3: CSATGHRDTGELFF

D: TRBD2
J: TRBJ2-5
V: TRBV7-9
size: NA
DNA: TGTGCCAGCAGCTTAAGTTCTAGCGGTATCTACAATGAGCAGTACTTC
CDR3: CASSLSSSGIYNEQYF

D: NA
J: TRBJ2-7
V: TRBV29-1
size: NA
DNA: TGCAGCCCCATAATGGCGAGGGCCTACGAGCAGTACTTC
CDR3: CSPIMARAYEQYF

D: NA
J: TRBJ1-1
V: TRBV20-1
size: few
DNA: TGCAGTGCTAGTTTGTTGACTGGGAACACTGAAGCTTTCTTT
CDR3: CSASLLTGNTEAFF

D: NA
J: TRBJ1-1
V: TRBV29-1
size: many
DNA: TGCAGCGCCCAGATAAGGACGGGTAACACTGAAGCTTTCTTT
CDR3: CSAQIRTGNTEAFF

D: NA
J: TRBJ1-4
V: TRBV29-1
size: many
DNA: TGCAGCGTTAGTTTTCGGGAAAAACTGTTTTTT
CDR3: CSVSFREKLFF

D: TRBD1
J: TRBJ2-7
V: TRBV4-3
size: NA
DNA: TGCGCCAGCAGTCCCAACAGACAGGGAACCTACGAGCAGTACTTC
CDR3: CASSPNRQGTYEQYF

D: NA
J: TRBJ2-3
V: TRBV10-2
size: few
DNA: TGCGCCAGCAGTGCAGAGAGAGCAGATACGCAGTATTTT
CDR3: CASSAERADTQYF

D: TRBD1
J: TRBJ1-2
V: TRBV29-1
size: many
DNA: TGCAGCGTTTTTCAGGGGGGGGCTAACTATGGCTACACCTTC
CDR3: CSVFQGGANYGYTF

D: NA
J: TRBJ2-7
V: TRBV10-1
size: many
DNA: TGCGCCAGCAGCAGACACGGGGAGGCCGAGCAGTACTTC
CDR3: CASSRHGEAEQYF

D: NA
J: TRBJ1-1
V: TRBV5-5
size: NA
DNA: TGTTCCAGCAGCATCACCTCAGCGAACACTGAAGCTTTCTTT
CDR3: CSSSITSANTEAFF

D: NA
J: TRBJ2-7
V: TRBV4-3
size: many
DNA: TGCGCCAGCAGCCAAGATCGGCGCTCCTACGAGCAGTACTTC
CDR3: CASSQDRRSYEQYF